The rows below give T cell receptor beta chains drawn from one sample of a study of T cell responses to AZD1222 COVID-19 vaccine. Using immunoSEQ multiplex PCR, the repertoire was profiled, and TCRdb retains in-frame clones only, with some absent. The data contain 95,000 or so clones, 80% to 95% of them seen just once; the ten biggest clones take up about 8.3%. This specimen was peripheral blood, taken 28 days after the second AZD1222 dose. These receptors all come from an adult who received the AZD1222 COVID-19 vaccine. Both conserved end residues are part of each CDR3. Fields, in order: CDR3 DNA, CDR3 protein, D gene, V gene, clone size, J gene. A D gene is named only where the DNA matches it firmly. Expanded clones are given a class, and other clones once, few, many or no size at all.

TGTGCCAGCAGTGCCGAGAAAGTATCAACTAATGAAAAACTGTTTTTT,CASSAEKVSTNEKLFF,NA,TRBV27,NA,TRBJ1-4
TGTGCCAGCAGCGTGGACAGACCGAGCTCCTACGAGCAGTACTTC,CASSVDRPSSYEQYF,NA,TRBV7-2,NA,TRBJ2-7
TGTGCCAGCAGCTTAGTTACAGGCTCCTATGGCTACACCTTC,CASSLVTGSYGYTF,NA,TRBV11-2,NA,TRBJ1-2
TGCGGCACCCGGTGGGGGGATGGCTACACCTTC,CGTRWGDGYTF,NA,TRBV20-1,NA,TRBJ1-2
TGTGCCAGCTCACAATGGGACGGTACAGAGACCCAGTACTTC,CASSQWDGTETQYF,NA,TRBV18,NA,TRBJ2-5
TGTGCCAGCAGCTTATCTAGCGGGAGTCTTAGCACCGGGGAGCTGTTTTTT,CASSLSSGSLSTGELFF,TRBD2,TRBV5-4,NA,TRBJ2-2
TGTGCCAGCAGCCAGGACGGGGGGCGGGTCTGGCAGAACATTCAGTACTTC,CASSQDGGRVWQNIQYF,NA,TRBV3-1/TRBV3-2,NA,TRBJ2-4
TGTGCCAGCAGCCGCCAGGGAGTTGGAGGAAACACCATATATTTT,CASSRQGVGGNTIYF,NA,TRBV6-5,NA,TRBJ1-3
TGCAGCGTTGACACGGACAGGGGGCGCGAGCAGTACTTC,CSVDTDRGREQYF,TRBD1,TRBV29-1,NA,TRBJ2-7
TGTGCCAGCAGCCTGCGGACAGAAGGCTATGGCTACACCTTC,CASSLRTEGYGYTF,NA,TRBV3-1/TRBV3-2,NA,TRBJ1-2
TGTGCCAGCAGTCTCAAAACCCCAGGGATTTCTGGAAACACCATATATTTT,CASSLKTPGISGNTIYF,NA,TRBV27,NA,TRBJ1-3
TGTGCCAGCAGCCGAGCTCCTAACTATGGCTACACCTTC,CASSRAPNYGYTF,NA,TRBV13,NA,TRBJ1-2
TGTGCCAGCAGCTCAAGACCGGGGGGTGGCGGCTATGGCTACACCTTC,CASSSRPGGGGYGYTF,NA,TRBV5-4,NA,TRBJ1-2
TGTGCCAGCAGTTCTGGGTACGGAACTGAAGCTTTCTTT,CASSSGYGTEAFF,NA,TRBV6-5,NA,TRBJ1-1
TGTGCCAGCAGTACCGGGGGGACCTACAATGAGCAGTTCTTC,CASSTGGTYNEQFF,TRBD2,TRBV6-2/TRBV6-3,NA,TRBJ2-1
TGTGCCACAAGAGAGGCTGAGAACACCGGGGAGCTGTTTTTT,CATREAENTGELFF,NA,TRBV24-1,NA,TRBJ2-2
TGTGCCAGCAGTGCGGCAGGAGTGGGGACTGAAGCTTTCTTT,CASSAAGVGTEAFF,NA,TRBV2,NA,TRBJ1-1
TGTGCCAGCGCCGGGACAGGTAATCAGCCCCAGCATTTT,CASAGTGNQPQHF,TRBD1,TRBV19,NA,TRBJ1-5
TGTGCCAGCAGTTACCCCGGCAGGGAGGACACCGGGGAGCTGTTTTTT,CASSYPGREDTGELFF,NA,TRBV6-5,NA,TRBJ2-2
TGCAGCGCTGAACCCGTGTTAGGGGGCAACACTGAAGCTTTCTTT,CSAEPVLGGNTEAFF,TRBD1,TRBV29-1,NA,TRBJ1-1
TGTGCCAGCAGCTTATTAAGGGACAGGGGCTACAATGAGCAGTTCTTC,CASSLLRDRGYNEQFF,TRBD1,TRBV7-9,NA,TRBJ2-1
TGCGCCAGCAGCTTGGGCCAGGGGGCGCGAGGCTACACCTTC,CASSLGQGARGYTF,TRBD1,TRBV5-1,few,TRBJ1-2
TGTGCCAGCAGCCTCTTTGAGTTAGGAAGCACAGATACGCAGTATTTT,CASSLFELGSTDTQYF,NA,TRBV6-6,once,TRBJ2-3
TGTGCCAGCAGTTTATCAGGTGGCAATCAGCCCCAGCATTTT,CASSLSGGNQPQHF,NA,TRBV28,NA,TRBJ1-5
TGTGCCAGCAGCCAAGGGGGTGGTCAGCCCCAGCATTTT,CASSQGGGQPQHF,NA,TRBV3-1/TRBV3-2,NA,TRBJ1-5
TGTGCCAGCAGCTTATCACTAGCAACTAATGAAAAACTGTTTTTT,CASSLSLATNEKLFF,NA,TRBV5-6,NA,TRBJ1-4
TGTGCCAGCAGCCCCAGAAGGTCAGGGTCCCCCTACGAGCAGTACTTC,CASSPRRSGSPYEQYF,NA,TRBV14,NA,TRBJ2-7
TGTGCCACCAGCAGAGATCTTGGGGACGCAAGGACTAGCGGGACCACAGATACGCAGTATTTT,CATSRDLGDARTSGTTDTQYF,TRBD2,TRBV15,NA,TRBJ2-3
TGTGCCAGCAGCTTCACCTGGGGATCACCCCTCCACTTT,CASSFTWGSPLHF,NA,TRBV11-3,NA,TRBJ1-6
TGTGCCAGCAGCGCTGGGGGGATCAATTCACCCCTCCACTTT,CASSAGGINSPLHF,NA,TRBV9,NA,TRBJ1-6
TGTGCCAGCAGCCAGCCGACAGGGTCTAATGAAAAACTGTTTTTT,CASSQPTGSNEKLFF,TRBD1,TRBV7-2,NA,TRBJ1-4
TGTGCCAGCGGGCCCCCCGAGACCCAGTACTTC,CASGPPETQYF,NA,TRBV28,once,TRBJ2-5
TGTGCCAGCAGCTTACCTGGGGGGGCCAGCACAGATACGCAGTATTTT,CASSLPGGASTDTQYF,NA,TRBV7-6,NA,TRBJ2-3
TGTGCCAGCAGTTTATACGCAGGTTCAGATACGCAGTATTTT,CASSLYAGSDTQYF,NA,TRBV28,NA,TRBJ2-3
TGCGCCAGCAGCGCCGGGGGAGACCAGGGGGAAAAACTGTTTTTT,CASSAGGDQGEKLFF,NA,TRBV5-1,NA,TRBJ1-4
TGTGCCAGCAGCTTAACCGGACCGAACGTTCGAACACATACGCAGTATTTT,CASSLTGPNVRTHTQYF,NA,TRBV7-3,few,TRBJ2-3
TGTGCCAGCAGTTTGCAGGGCAATCAGCCCCAGCATTTT,CASSLQGNQPQHF,NA,TRBV28,NA,TRBJ1-5
TGTGCCAGCAGTACCCAACAGGGGGCTGGGACAGATACGCAGTATTTT,CASSTQQGAGTDTQYF,TRBD1,TRBV28,NA,TRBJ2-3
TGTGCCAGCAGCTTAGAGCAGGGGCGGCAGTATTTT,CASSLEQGRQYF,NA,TRBV7-2,NA,TRBJ2-3
TGTGCCAGTAGTCCCAGGGGAGCGGGTCCTTGGGATGAGCAGTTCTTC,CASSPRGAGPWDEQFF,NA,TRBV19,NA,TRBJ2-1
TGTGCCATCAGTGAGTCTAGGGGACTGGAGGAAAAACTGTTTTTT,CAISESRGLEEKLFF,NA,TRBV10-3,NA,TRBJ1-4
TGTGCCACCAGTGATTTGCTCGGGGATCGGACAGATACGCAGTATTTT,CATSDLLGDRTDTQYF,NA,TRBV24-1,NA,TRBJ2-3
TGTGCCTGGAGTATGAGGGCGCGGGAGCAGTACTTC,CAWSMRAREQYF,NA,TRBV30,NA,TRBJ2-7
TGTGCCAGCAGCTTAACGGGGGGACAGGGGCCGTCCAAGTATGGCTACACCTTC,CASSLTGGQGPSKYGYTF,TRBD1,TRBV11-2,NA,TRBJ1-2
TGTGCCAGCAGTCAATCCCACTTTGGGACTAGCTTCTTC,CASSQSHFGTSFF,TRBD2,TRBV6-2/TRBV6-3,NA,TRBJ2-1
TGTGCCAGCAGTTTAGGGACTAAGTACAATGAGCAGTTCTTC,CASSLGTKYNEQFF,TRBD2,TRBV28,NA,TRBJ2-1
TGTGCCAGCAGCCAAGATGGCCAGGACAGGGGGAACACTGAAGCTTTCTTT,CASSQDGQDRGNTEAFF,TRBD1,TRBV3-1/TRBV3-2,NA,TRBJ1-1